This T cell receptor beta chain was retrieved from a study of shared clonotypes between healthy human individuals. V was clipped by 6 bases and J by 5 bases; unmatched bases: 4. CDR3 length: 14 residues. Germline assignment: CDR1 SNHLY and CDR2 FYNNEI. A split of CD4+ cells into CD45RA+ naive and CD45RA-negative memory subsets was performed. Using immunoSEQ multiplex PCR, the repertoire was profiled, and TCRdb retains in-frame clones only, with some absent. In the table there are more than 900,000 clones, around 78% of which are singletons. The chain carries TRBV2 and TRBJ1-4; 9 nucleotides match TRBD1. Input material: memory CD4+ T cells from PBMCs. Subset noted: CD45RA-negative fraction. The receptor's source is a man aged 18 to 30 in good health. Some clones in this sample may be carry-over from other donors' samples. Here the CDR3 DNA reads TGTGCCAGCAGGGGGACAGGGAGAAATGAAAAACTGTTTTTT. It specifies CASRGTGRNEKLFF.